This T cell receptor (beta chain) came from a study of cytotoxic CD8 clonotypes in ibrutinib-treated CLL. For the study at large: Samples averaged about 260,000 productive templates and tens of thousands of productive rearrangements. Study-wide findings and caveats: There were few public clonotypes, and on treatment they contracted or stayed stable. Clonality increased with ibrutinib response but returned toward baseline at progression.

Notes on this clone: Its matching antigen is unknown.

Profiled with immunoSEQ multiplex PCR; TCRdb holds only in-frame clones, not every one. This sample yields some 130,000 clones, of which 75% to 95% are seen a single time; roughly a tenth belongs to the top ten. CDR3 size: 13 residues. Germline V gene sequence: CDR1 MNHEY, CDR2 SVGAGI. The V end was cut by 6 bases, the J end by 8 bases, with 13 bases between. This sample comprised PBMCs, obtained after 12 months of ibrutinib treatment. This TCR was sampled from a human donor with chronic lymphocytic leukemia. V gene TRBV6-5 combines with J gene TRBJ1-4; D is possibly TRBD1 (5 bases). The CDR3 reads CASRRSGAEKLFF. CDR3 DNA: TGTGCCAGCAGGAGATCCGGGGCAGAAAAACTGTTTTTT.